A selection of T cell receptor beta chains follows, all from one sample in a study of T cell responses to AZD1222 COVID-19 vaccine. Method: immunoSEQ multiplex PCR; TCRdb's copy keeps in-frame clones and lacks some. Of some 130,000 clones listed, approximately 85% were seen once; the top ten hold approximately 18%. The sample here was peripheral blood, taken on day 0 of MenACWY control vaccination. The receptors derive from an adult in good health. Both conserved end residues are part of each CDR3. Each record gives: V gene, D gene, clone size, J gene, CDR3 protein, CDR3 DNA. The D gene is left open where the match is weak. Only part of the rows carry a size: once, few, many, or a class if the clone is expanded.

TRBV5-5	.	once	TRBJ1-1	CASSRAVGTNAEAFF	TGTGCCAGCAGTCGGGCGGTGGGGACGAACGCTGAAGCTTTCTTT
TRBV19	TRBD1	.	TRBJ2-7	CASSPGQGIFHEQYF	TGTGCCAGTAGTCCCGGACAGGGCATATTCCACGAGCAGTACTTC
TRBV19	.	.	TRBJ1-2	CASSVSAGGYTF	TGTGCCAGTAGTGTCTCGGCGGGCGGCTACACCTTC
TRBV30	.	.	TRBJ1-2	CAWSVTRGYTF	TGTGCCTGGAGTGTTACGCGGGGCTACACCTTC
TRBV9	.	once	TRBJ1-2	CASSLGTIAAFGYTF	TGTGCCAGCAGCCTAGGGACAATTGCCGCCTTTGGCTACACCTTC
TRBV28	TRBD1	.	TRBJ1-1	CASSTTGTGNTEAFF	TGTGCCAGCAGCACAACCGGGACAGGGAACACTGAAGCTTTCTTT
TRBV11-2	.	few	TRBJ2-5	CASSLQTGGRETQYF	TGTGCCAGCAGCTTACAAACCGGGGGGCGGGAGACCCAGTACTTC
TRBV3-1/TRBV3-2	.	once	TRBJ1-5	CASSQDWGTGNQPQHF	TGTGCCAGCAGCCAAGACTGGGGGACGGGGAATCAGCCCCAGCATTTT
TRBV18	TRBD2	.	TRBJ2-1	CASSISLSGRGYNEQFF	TGTGCCAGCTCAATCTCACTTAGCGGGAGAGGTTACAATGAGCAGTTCTTC
TRBV7-9	.	.	TRBJ1-1	CASRATRGRGDTEAFF	TGTGCCAGCAGAGCAACCCGTGGCAGAGGGGACACTGAAGCTTTCTTT
TRBV7-9	TRBD1	.	TRBJ2-7	CASSSRDRPIYEQYF	TGTGCCAGCAGCTCCCGGGACAGACCGATATACGAGCAGTACTTC
TRBV7-3	.	few	TRBJ1-1	CASGLGPNTEAFF	TGTGCCAGCGGGTTGGGACCAAACACTGAAGCTTTCTTT
TRBV6-5	TRBD1	.	TRBJ1-5	CASRGQGRDQPQHF	TGTGCCAGCAGGGGACAGGGAAGAGATCAGCCCCAGCATTTT
TRBV25-1	.	few	TRBJ2-7	CASREGYEQYF	TGTGCCAGCAGGGAGGGTTACGAGCAGTACTTC
TRBV28	.	few	TRBJ2-2	CASSGTGNTGELFF	TGTGCCAGCAGCGGGACTGGGAACACCGGGGAGCTGTTTTTT
TRBV28	.	.	TRBJ1-5	CASSGGQLYSNQPQHF	TGTGCCAGCAGTGGAGGTCAGCTGTATAGCAATCAGCCCCAGCATTTT
TRBV4-1	.	.	TRBJ2-1	CASSHGAYNEQFF	TGCGCCAGCAGCCATGGTGCCTACAATGAGCAGTTCTTC
TRBV7-2	TRBD1	.	TRBJ1-2	CASSSGGSGRSWYGYTF	TGTGCCAGCAGTTCAGGGGGTTCCGGACGTAGTTGGTATGGCTACACCTTC
TRBV10-3	.	.	TRBJ1-3	CAISDRTSGNTIYF	TGTGCCATCTCCGACAGGACCTCTGGAAACACCATATATTTT
TRBV9	.	once	TRBJ1-3	CASSSVRDKENTIYF	TGTGCCAGCAGCTCAGTTCGGGACAAAGAAAACACCATATATTTT
TRBV5-5	TRBD2	.	TRBJ2-1	CASRGLAGASSYNEQFF	TGTGCCAGCAGGGGACTAGCGGGAGCCAGCTCCTACAATGAGCAGTTCTTC
TRBV7-2	.	.	TRBJ1-5	CASSLAGYSNQPQHF	TGTGCCAGCAGCTTAGCAGGTTATAGCAATCAGCCCCAGCATTTT
TRBV11-2	TRBD1	.	TRBJ2-6	CASSSVGQDFSGANVLTF	TGTGCCAGCAGCTCCGTGGGACAGGACTTCTCTGGGGCCAACGTCCTGACTTTC
TRBV24-1	.	.	TRBJ2-1	CATSVTGYEQFF	TGTGCCACCAGTGTTACCGGCTATGAGCAGTTCTTC
TRBV3-1/TRBV3-2	.	.	TRBJ2-4	CASSSDDPIKNIQYF	TGTGCCAGCAGCTCCGACGATCCCATTAAAAACATTCAGTACTTC
TRBV5-4	.	.	TRBJ2-1	CASSSRGERYNEQFF	TGTGCCAGCAGCTCCAGAGGAGAACGCTACAATGAGCAGTTCTTC
TRBV24-1	.	.	TRBJ1-1	CATRGGGPHTEAFF	TGTGCCACCAGAGGCGGGGGACCACACACTGAAGCTTTCTTT
TRBV5-4	.	.	TRBJ2-6	CASSLFGTQSSGANVLTF	TGTGCCAGCAGCTTGTTTGGGACACAAAGCTCTGGGGCCAACGTCCTGACTTTC
TRBV9	TRBD1	.	TRBJ1-2	CASSVRTGGHGYTF	TGTGCCAGCAGCGTAAGGACAGGGGGCCATGGCTACACCTTC
TRBV20-1	.	.	TRBJ2-7	CSATPAWEQYF	TGCAGTGCTACCCCGGCCTGGGAGCAGTACTTC
TRBV2	.	.	TRBJ2-2	CASINRNANTGELFF	TGTGCCAGCATAAATCGAAACGCGAACACCGGGGAGCTGTTTTTT
TRBV5-1	.	.	TRBJ1-4	CASSLLGNPNEKLFF	TGCGCCAGCAGCTTGTTGGGGAACCCTAATGAAAAACTGTTTTTT
TRBV28	TRBD2	.	TRBJ2-7	CASRASGSFYEQYF	TGTGCCAGCAGAGCTAGCGGGAGTTTCTACGAGCAGTACTTC
TRBV2	.	few	TRBJ2-2	CARSTGSGELFF	TGTGCCAGAAGTACAGGGTCCGGGGAGCTGTTTTTT
TRBV6-1	TRBD1	.	TRBJ2-7	CASSEAGWTGIYEQYF	TGTGCCAGCAGTGAAGCCGGGTGGACAGGTATCTACGAGCAGTACTTC
TRBV28	.	.	TRBJ2-7	CASSLPAPYEQYF	TGTGCCAGCAGTTTGCCGGCTCCCTACGAGCAGTACTTC
TRBV5-4	TRBD2	.	TRBJ2-1	CASSLEASGSGNEQFF	TGTGCCAGCAGCTTGGAGGCTAGCGGGAGCGGCAATGAGCAGTTCTTC
TRBV7-9	TRBD2	once	TRBJ2-3	CATTTTSASTDTQYF	TGTGCCACCACCACGACTAGCGCGAGCACAGATACGCAGTATTTT
TRBV7-6	.	.	TRBJ2-2	CASRLRDSNTGELFF	TGTGCCAGCAGACTCCGGGACTCCAACACCGGGGAGCTGTTTTTT
TRBV19	.	.	TRBJ1-1	CASSMRGARNEAFF	TGTGCCAGTAGTATGAGGGGGGCGCGGAATGAAGCTTTCTTT
TRBV24-1	.	.	TRBJ1-5	CATNRPTGNQPQHF	TGTGCCACCAATCGGCCCACGGGCAATCAGCCCCAGCATTTT
TRBV5-4	TRBD2	.	TRBJ2-7	CASTPLGGTSYEQYF	TGTGCCAGCACACCCCTGGGGGGGACTTCCTACGAGCAGTACTTC
TRBV6-6	TRBD2	once	TRBJ2-1	CASSSGLVSYNEQFF	TGTGCCAGCAGTTCGGGACTAGTCTCCTACAATGAGCAGTTCTTC
TRBV7-2	.	.	TRBJ1-4	CASSLVGRLANEKLFF	TGTGCCAGCAGCTTAGTGGGGAGGTTGGCTAATGAAAAACTGTTTTTT
TRBV12-5	.	.	TRBJ1-1	CASVLSSEAFF	TGTGCTAGTGTCCTTTCGTCTGAAGCTTTCTTT
TRBV2	.	.	TRBJ1-1	CANQGLNTEAFF	TGTGCCAACCAGGGGCTGAACACTGAAGCTTTCTTT
TRBV9	TRBD1	.	TRBJ2-7	CASSDSRDRGGEQYF	TGTGCCAGCAGCGATAGCCGGGACAGGGGTGGCGAGCAGTACTTC
TRBV3-1/TRBV3-2	.	.	TRBJ1-6	CASSYTYNSSPLHF	TGTGCCAGCAGCTATACCTATAACAGTTCACCCCTCCACTTT
TRBV15	.	.	TRBJ1-5	CATSRSGGSNQPQHF	TGTGCCACCAGCCGTTCGGGGGGCAGCAATCAGCCCCAGCATTTT
TRBV5-1	.	.	TRBJ2-7	CASSLVGGRYEQYF	TGCGCCAGCAGCTTGGTCGGCGGAAGATACGAGCAGTACTTC
TRBV12-3/TRBV12-4	TRBD2	.	TRBJ2-1	CAIRTSGRDEQFF	TGTGCCATTCGGACTAGCGGGAGGGATGAGCAGTTCTTC
TRBV5-1	.	.	TRBJ1-4	CASSPLATNEKLFF	TGCGCCAGCAGCCCACTTGCAACTAATGAAAAACTGTTTTTT
TRBV7-9	.	.	TRBJ2-1	CASSLAWDPPGWQFF	TGTGCCAGCAGCTTAGCGTGGGACCCACCAGGGTGGCAGTTCTTC